The 2 T cell receptor beta chains below come from one sample, sequenced in a study of CD8 T cells in ankylosing spondylitis. TCRdb independently ran MiXCR on the 5' RACE reads; one entry per CDR3 protein. The sample has about 160,000 distinct CDR3 sequences, about 17% seen once. The sequencing sample was made of blood, either unsorted or a sorted T cell fraction (not recorded which). These receptors were collected from a male donor with ankylosing spondylitis or in good health (not recorded which).

This clonotype has ten or more counts. The chain is built from TRBV29-1 and TRBJ2-5, with 8 bases aligning to TRBD2. Germline trimming cut 6 bases from V and 7 bases from J; bases unmatched to any gene: 13. The CDR3 loop spans 14 amino acids. Germline V lookup: CDR1 SQVTM, CDR2 ANQGSEA. The CDR3 DNA follows: TGCAGCGTCGAGAATAGCGGGAAGTGGGTGACCCAGTACTTC. Amino acids: CSVENSGKWVTQYF.

V and J are TRBV7-2 and TRBJ1-1; D gene unclear. Trimming removed 2 bases from V and 5 bases from J, with 9 bases in between. This CDR3 is 13 amino acids long. Germline CDR1 SGHTA, CDR2 FQGNSA. This CDR3 is CASSLTPQTEAFF. In nucleotides, the CDR3 is TGTGCCAGCAGCTTAACCCCACAGACTGAAGCTTTCTTT.